This passage covers 2 T cell receptor beta chains from one sample sequenced in a study of technical replicates of blood from several donors. The table came from immunoSEQ multiplex PCR; TCRdb's copy has only in-frame clones and leaves some out. The sample shows 60,000 to 90,000 clones, around 97% of them seen only once. The sequenced sample consisted of T cells isolated from PBMCs. These receptors all come from a human donor in good health.

This rearrangement joins TRBV23-1 to TRBJ2-7; 7 bases fit TRBD1. TRBV23-1 is reported as an ORF; its role is uncertain. The CDR3 length is 17 residues. V shed 0 bases and J 5 bases; nucleotides not matched to a gene: 13. CDR3 residues: CASSQSPLPDRIHEQYF. The CDR3 bases are TGCGCCAGCAGTCAATCCCCTCTCCCGGACAGGATTCACGAGCAGTACTTC.

The chain is built from TRBV5-6 and TRBJ1-6, with D unclear. The CDR3 is 14 residues long. With 1 base removed from V and 10 bases from J, the gap between germline ends came to 12 bases. Germline assignment: CDR1 SGHDT and CDR2 YYEEEE. This chain's CDR3 is CASSLWLARSPLHF. CDR3 DNA sequence: TGTGCCAGCAGCTTGTGGTTGGCCCGCTCACCCCTCCACTTT.